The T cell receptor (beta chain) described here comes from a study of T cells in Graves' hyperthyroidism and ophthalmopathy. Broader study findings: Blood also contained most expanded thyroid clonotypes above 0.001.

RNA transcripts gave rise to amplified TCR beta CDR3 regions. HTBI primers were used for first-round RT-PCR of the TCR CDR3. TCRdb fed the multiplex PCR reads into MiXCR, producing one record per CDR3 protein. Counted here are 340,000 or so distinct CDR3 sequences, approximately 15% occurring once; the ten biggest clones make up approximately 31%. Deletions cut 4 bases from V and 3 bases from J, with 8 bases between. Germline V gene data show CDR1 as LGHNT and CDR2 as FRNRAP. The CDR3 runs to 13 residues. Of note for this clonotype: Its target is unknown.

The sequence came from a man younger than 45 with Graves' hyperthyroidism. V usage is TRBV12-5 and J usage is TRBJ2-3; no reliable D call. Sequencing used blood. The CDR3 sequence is CASGWSTTDTQYF. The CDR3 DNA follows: TGTGCTAGTGGTTGGTCTACTACAGATACGCAGTATTTT.